The 6 T cell receptor beta chains reported below all come from one sample, sequenced in a study of Tregs in tolerant kidney transplant recipients. Produced via immunoSEQ multiplex PCR; TCRdb's table is partial and in-frame only. Here the sample spans 35,000 to 55,000 clones, 91% being singletons. Sample: Tregs from blood. These receptors were collected from a human donor in good health.

CDR3 DNA: TGCGCCAGCAGCCAAGATCCCAGCCGTAATGAAAAACTGTTTTTT. It encodes CASSQDPSRNEKLFF. This sequence joins TRBV4-1 and TRBJ1-4; unclear D gene. The CDR3 sequence is 15 residues long. Germline CDR1 and CDR2: MGHRA and YSYEKL. Trimming removed 0 bases at V and 4 bases at J, with 9 bases between.

The V call is TRBV25-1, the J call TRBJ2-1, with TRBD2 identical over 7 bases. The length of the CDR3 is 14 residues. The germline V gene encodes CDR1 MGHDK and CDR2 SYGVNS. V trimming: 11 bases; J trimming: 4 bases; junction bases outside the gene matches: 11. CDR3 nucleotide sequence: TGTGCCGCAAGGCCAGCGGGGATATACAATGAGCAGTTCTTC. This sequence encodes CAARPAGIYNEQFF.

This chain links TRBV18 with TRBJ2-1; 7 positions match TRBD2. The CDR3 sequence is 16 residues long. Germline values: CDR1 KGHSH, CDR2 LQKENI. V dropped 0 bases and J dropped 2; count of bases not matched to a gene: 4. The CDR3 DNA reads TGTGCCAGCTCACCACCTCACCGGGAGGCCTACAATGAGCAGTTCTTC. Its protein is CASSPPHREAYNEQFF.

V usage is TRBV28 and J usage is TRBJ1-4; D not resolved. This CDR3 is 14 amino acids long. The germline gives CDR1 MDHEN, CDR2 SYDVKM. The V gene lost 3 bases and the J gene lost 4 bases, with 9 bases spanning the gap. The CDR3 protein is CASSFAGNNEKLFF. The DNA of the CDR3 is TGTGCCAGCAGTTTTGCGGGGAATAATGAAAAACTGTTTTTT.

The chain employs TRBV29-1 and TRBJ2-7; TRBD2 agrees at 13 bases. With V trimmed by 5 bases and J by 3 bases, 4 bases remained unmatched. The CDR3 is 14 residues long. The germline gives CDR1 SQVTM, CDR2 ANQGSEA. The CDR3 nucleotides are TGCAGCGTTAAACTAGCGGGAGGGGTCTACGAGCAGTACTTC. Its translation is CSVKLAGGVYEQYF.

V and J are TRBV7-9 and TRBJ2-5; D unresolved. The J call could be wrong; TRBJ2-7 is a better fit for the DNA end. The CDR3 length is 13 residues. The V gene's germline CDR1 is SEHNR and CDR2 FQNEAQ (reference sequence). The CDR3 loop is CASSLVQNYEQYF. Here the CDR3 DNA reads TGTGCCAGCAGCTTAGTCCAGAACTACGAGCAGTACTTC.